The 9 T cell receptor beta chains below all came from one sample that was sequenced in a study of T cells after yellow fever vaccination. TCRdb passed the 5' RACE reads through MiXCR, listing each CDR3 protein once. The sample contains 300,000 to 400,000 distinct CDR3 sequences, about 7.8% of which appear only once. Here the sequenced sample was PBMCs, taken more than 40 days after the first yellow fever vaccination. These receptor sequences come from a man in his late teens or twenties who received the YFV17D yellow fever vaccine.

This clonotype has just a few counts. This rearrangement joins TRBV6-5 to TRBJ2-5; TRBD1 aligns across 7 bases. The CDR3 extends over 14 amino acids. Germline CDR1 reads MNHEY; CDR2 reads SVGAGI. Trimming cost V 2 bases and J 2 bases; bases outside gene matches: 2. CDR3 residues: CASSYGTAQETQYF. Written as DNA, the CDR3 is TGTGCCAGCAGTTACGGGACAGCTCAAGAGACCCAGTACTTC.

The sample holds many counts of this clonotype. V and J are TRBV5-1 and TRBJ2-5; a possible D gene is TRBD2 (5 bases). V was shortened by 0 bases and J by 0 bases, with 9 bases between the two germline ends. The CDR3 runs 15 residues. From germline, CDR1 is SGHRS and CDR2 YFSETQ. The CDR3 DNA is TGCGCCAGCAGCTTGGCCCCCGGGAACCAAGAGACCCAGTACTTC. Encoded protein: CASSLAPGNQETQYF.

There are a few counts of this clonotype. The rearrangement uses TRBV12-3 or TRBV12-4 and TRBJ2-2; no reliable D call. The CDR3 spans 14 residues. Trimming removed 1 base from V and 6 bases from J, with 9 bases in between. The CDR3 DNA follows: TGTGCCAGCAGTTTAGAGGATGGCCCCGGGGAGCTGTTTTTT. Residues: CASSLEDGPGELFF.

This clonotype was recorded a few times. The chain links TRBV20-1 to TRBJ1-1, with D tentatively TRBD1 (6 bases). This CDR3 contains 11 residues. Trimming removed 6 bases at V and 6 bases at J, with 11 bases between. CDR1 is DFQATT, CDR2 SNEGSKA, per germline (reference sequence). In DNA form, the CDR3 reads TGCAGTGCCAAACAGGGACCTGAAGCTTTCTTT. This translates into CSAKQGPEAFF.

This clonotype was seen only a few times. The V call is TRBV5-1, the J call TRBJ1-1, with a tentative D call TRBD1 (6 bases). Germline V gives CDR1 SGHRS, CDR2 YFSETQ. With 1 base removed from V and 4 bases from J, the gap between germline ends came to 14 bases. This CDR3 is 15 amino acids long. The CDR3 coding sequence is TGCGCCAGCAGCTTGTTAGGGGGTACCAGCACTGAAGCTTTCTTT. It is translated as CASSLLGGTSTEAFF.

The chain couples TRBV10-3 to TRBJ2-7, with D possibly TRBD1 on 6 matching bases. Germline V CDR1 and CDR2: ENHRY, SYGVKD. Between the trimmed V and J ends, which lost 5 bases and 3 bases, there was a span of 14 bases. The CDR3 runs to 14 residues. The CDR3 sequence is CAISPATGVYEQYV. In DNA form, the CDR3 reads TGTGCCATCAGTCCCGCGACAGGAGTCTACGAGCAGTACGTC.

The rearrangement links TRBV20-1 to TRBJ1-5; D ambiguous. Germline V gene lookup returns CDR1 DFQATT and CDR2 SNEGSKA (reference sequence). The CDR3 is made up of 10 amino acids. The V and J ends lost 6 bases and 7 bases respectively, with 7 bases between them. In nucleotides, the CDR3 is TGCAGTGCCGGGGTACAGCCCCAGCATTTT. Its translation is CSAGVQPQHF.

J is TRBJ2-1 and V is TRBV4-2; 10 bases line up with TRBD1. V was pared by 2 bases and J by 8 bases, with 9 bases of the junction left unmatched. There are 16 residues in the CDR3. Germline V gene sequence: CDR1 LGHNA, CDR2 YNFKEQ. The CDR3 sequence is CASSQTHGQGVDEQFF. The CDR3 coding sequence is TGTGCCAGCAGCCAAACCCACGGACAGGGGGTCGATGAGCAGTTCTTC.

The chain is built from TRBV2 and TRBJ1-1; D gene unclear. Trimming took 6 bases from V and 3 from J, leaving 5 bases between them. The germline V gene has CDR1 SNHLY and CDR2 FYNNEI. The CDR3 consists of 11 residues. The CDR3 protein is CASSEYTEAFF. Written as DNA, the CDR3 is TGTGCCAGCAGCGAGTACACTGAAGCTTTCTTT.